The next 26 T cell receptor beta chains were all read from a single sample in a study of T cells after yellow fever vaccination. TCRdb re-derived calls from the 5' RACE reads in MiXCR, one entry per CDR3 protein. The sample records under 25,000 distinct CDR3 sequences, 4% to 6% being singletons. The sequences come from PBMCs, either bulk or a sorted T-cell subset (CD4+, CD8+, memory, or dextramer-sorted; not recorded which), collected roughly 46 days after the first yellow fever vaccination. These receptors were obtained from a man between 18 and 35 years old who received the YFV17D yellow fever vaccine.

This chain uses TRBV18 with TRBJ1-6, with 10 bases that match TRBD1. With V trimmed by 3 bases and J by 5 bases, 1 base remained unmatched. CDR1 and CDR2 (germline): KGHSH, LQKENI. The CDR3 has 15 amino acids. CDR3 DNA: TGTGCCAGCTCACCCGGGACAGGGGATAATTCACCCCTCCACTTT. This encodes CASSPGTGDNSPLHF.

This clonotype occurred many times. The rearrangement uses TRBV6-2 or TRBV6-3 and TRBJ2-5; 8 bases line up with TRBD2. The CDR3 has 14 amino acids. Germline V gene data show CDR1 as MNHEY and CDR2 as SVGEGT. The V gene end was trimmed by 5 bases and the J gene end by 3 bases; junction bases not matched to a gene: 5. The CDR3 coding sequence is TGTGCCAGCAGTCGAGCGGGGGTTGAAGAGACCCAGTACTTC. This gives the protein CASSRAGVEETQYF.

Ten or more counts support this clonotype. V and J are TRBV5-1 and TRBJ2-2; no clear D. This CDR3 has 15 amino acids. Germline V CDR1 and CDR2: SGHRS, YFSETQ. With 1 base removed from V and 5 bases from J, the gap between germline ends came to 12 bases. CDR3 protein: CASSLRSLGTGELFF. The CDR3 DNA reads TGCGCCAGCAGCTTGAGGTCCCTGGGAACCGGGGAGCTGTTTTTT. Full variable domain (missing parts from reference TRBV5-1 and TRBJ2-2): KAGVTQTPRYLIKTRGQQVTLSCSPISGHRSVSWYQQTPGQGLQFLFEYFSETQRNKGNFPGRFSGRQFSNSRSEMNVSTLELGDSALYLCASSLRSLGTGELFFGEGSRLTVL.

This clonotype was picked up many times. The chain joins TRBV3-1 to TRBJ2-5, with D maybe TRBD1 (5 bases). Germline lookup yields CDR1 LGHDT and CDR2 YNNKEL (reference sequence). V lost 1 base and J 2 bases, leaving 14 bases between the germline ends. CDR3 length equals 16 residues. The CDR3 sequence: CASSQGFQGGQETQYF. The CDR3 bases are TGTGCCAGCAGCCAAGGTTTCCAGGGTGGTCAAGAGACCCAGTACTTC.

This clonotype was counted at least ten times. This chain links TRBV5-1 with TRBJ2-6; D not certain. V was shortened by 2 bases and J by 0 bases, with 0 bases between the two germline ends. The length of the CDR3 is 13 residues. Germline CDR1 and CDR2: SGHRS and YFSETQ. CDR3 amino acids: CASSFSGANVLTF. CDR3 nucleotide sequence: TGCGCCAGCAGCTTCTCTGGGGCCAACGTCCTGACTTTC.

The sample holds many counts of this clonotype. The chain joins TRBV7-2 to TRBJ1-5; D ambiguous. V lost 2 bases, J lost 2 bases, and 7 bases lay in between. CDR3 length: 14 residues. Looked up from germline, CDR1 is SGHTA and CDR2 is FQGNSA. The CDR3 sequence is CASSLRARNQPQHF. The CDR3 region has the DNA TGTGCCAGCAGCTTAAGAGCCCGCAATCAGCCCCAGCATTTT.

In its sample, this clonotype was seen many times. This sequence joins TRBV19 and TRBJ2-7, with 7 positions matching TRBD2. This CDR3 region has 15 residues. Germline V gene data show CDR1 as LNHDA and CDR2 as SQIVND (reference sequence). Trimming took 6 bases from V and 3 from J; bases not matched to a gene: 11. CDR3 nucleotides: TGTGCCAGTAGGGATGAGCGGGGCCCGGTCTACGAGCAGTACTTC. Translated: CASRDERGPVYEQYF.

This clonotype came up many times. V and J are TRBV7-9 and TRBJ1-1; no clear D. The V gene lost 5 bases and the J gene lost 2 bases, with 18 bases spanning the gap. Germline loops: CDR1 SEHNR, CDR2 FQNEAQ (reference sequence). CDR3 length: 16 residues. CDR3 amino acids: CASSDLKWAGNTEAFF. The CDR3 coding sequence is TGTGCCAGCAGCGACCTTAAGTGGGCGGGAAACACTGAAGCTTTCTTT.

There are many counts of this clonotype. The gene calls are TRBV6-6 and TRBJ1-5; no definite D call. V dropped 6 bases and J dropped 7 bases, with 7 bases sitting between them. This CDR3 has 11 residues. Germline V CDR1 and CDR2: MNHNY, SVGAGI (reference sequence). CDR3 DNA sequence: TGTGCCAGCAGCTCCGAACAGCCCCAGCATTTT. This encodes CASSSEQPQHF.

This clonotype was counted ten times or more. The V call is TRBV5-1, the J call TRBJ2-5; TRBD1 might be the D (5 bases). The CDR3 is 18 residues long. The germline gives CDR1 SGHRS, CDR2 YFSETQ. Deletions cut 5 bases from V and 2 bases from J, with 25 bases between. This chain's CDR3 is CASSVWGPGRPPQETQYF. The CDR3 nucleotides read TGCGCCAGCAGTGTCTGGGGCCCTGGGCGTCCCCCTCAAGAGACCCAGTACTTC.

This clonotype was found many times. V is TRBV20-1 and J is TRBJ2-7, with TRBD2 as a possible D gene (6 bases). The V and J ends lost 4 bases and 7 bases respectively, with 17 bases between them. The CDR3 sequence is 13 residues long. In germline, CDR1 is DFQATT, CDR2 SNEGSKA (reference sequence). DNA of the CDR3: TGCAGTGCTACCGAAGCGGGCCCCTGGGAGCAGTACTTC. This translates into CSATEAGPWEQYF.

In its sample, this clonotype ranks as medium-sized. J is TRBJ2-1 and V is TRBV12-3 or TRBV12-4; 7 nucleotides align to TRBD1. The CDR3 runs to 14 residues. With 1 base clipped from V and 9 bases from J, the junction kept 6 bases outside the gene matches. This chain's CDR3 is CASSLGQGRGEQFF. The CDR3 DNA is TGTGCCAGCAGTTTAGGACAGGGACGGGGTGAGCAGTTCTTC.

This clonotype has ten or more counts. V and J are TRBV23-1 and TRBJ2-3; TRBD1 might be the D (6 bases). TRBV23-1 is given ORF status, its function remaining uncertain. This CDR3 comprises 17 residues. V dropped 6 bases and J dropped 2 bases, with 21 bases sitting between them. The CDR3, as DNA: TGCGCCAGCAGCCACCTCCGGGCGGACAGCATCACAGATACGCAGTATTTT. This translates into CASSHLRADSITDTQYF.

Ten or more counts support this clonotype. The chain couples TRBV24-1 to TRBJ2-1, with unresolved D. This CDR3 has 11 amino acids. V was shortened by 6 bases and J by 10 bases, with 9 bases between the two germline ends. Germline V gene lookup returns CDR1 KGHDR and CDR2 SFDVKD. This CDR3 is CATSLAGEQFF. The CDR3 DNA follows: TGTGCCACCAGTTTAGCCGGGGAGCAGTTCTTC.

This clonotype was counted ten times or more. This chain uses TRBV18 with TRBJ2-7, with TRBD1 matching 7 bases. Germline V lookup: CDR1 KGHSH, CDR2 LQKENI. V shed 4 bases and J 5 bases; nucleotides not matched to a gene: 5. The CDR3 totals 13 residues. The CDR3 region has the DNA TGTGCCAGCTCACGGGACAGTAGCAACGAGCAGTACTTC. Amino acid sequence: CASSRDSSNEQYF.

This chain connects TRBV7-8 to TRBJ1-4; D ambiguous. The germline V gene has CDR1 SGHVS and CDR2 FQNEAQ. This CDR3 comprises 14 residues. V lost 5 bases and J lost 4, with 11 bases in between. The CDR3 loop reads CASSPRPFNEKLFF. Written as DNA, the CDR3 is TGTGCCAGCAGCCCACGGCCTTTTAATGAAAAACTGTTTTTT.

This clonotype was found many times. The chain joins TRBV7-2 to TRBJ2-1; no definite D call. Germline V gene lookup returns CDR1 SGHTA and CDR2 FQGNSA. Trimming cost V 5 bases and J 10 bases, with 9 bases left between them. This CDR3 has 11 amino acids. The CDR3 sequence: CASSPMWEQFF. CDR3 bases: TGTGCCAGCAGCCCAATGTGGGAGCAGTTCTTC.

This clonotype was counted ten times or more. The chain is built from TRBV18 and TRBJ1-1, with D unclear. This CDR3 has 14 residues. Germline CDR1 KGHSH, CDR2 LQKENI. Deletions cut 3 bases from V and 0 bases from J, with 8 bases between. This chain's CDR3 is CASSPGSLNTEAFF. CDR3 sequence (DNA): TGTGCCAGCTCACCGGGCAGTCTGAACACTGAAGCTTTCTTT.

This clonotype was counted ten times or more. The genes are TRBV29-1 and TRBJ1-5, with 12 bases matching TRBD1. The CDR3 runs 13 residues. V dropped 6 bases and J dropped 5; count of bases not matched to a gene: 2. Germline CDR1 SQVTM, CDR2 ANQGSEA. CDR3 nucleotide sequence: TGCAGCGTCGGGACAGGGGGCCATCAGCCCCAGCATTTT. Residues: CSVGTGGHQPQHF.

This clonotype was recorded many times. The chain uses TRBV6-5 and TRBJ1-4; 8 nucleotides agree with TRBD1. Losses at the gene ends were 0 bases for V and 11 bases for J; bases not matched to a gene: 8. Germline loops: CDR1 MNHEY, CDR2 SVGAGI. The CDR3 sequence is 15 residues long. CDR3 amino acids: CASSYSYRGVEKLFF. CDR3 DNA: TGTGCCAGCAGTTACTCGTACAGGGGGGTCGAGAAACTGTTTTTT.

This clonotype was seen at least ten times. The chain carries TRBV5-5 and TRBJ2-3; weak D call: TRBD1 (5 bases). V was clipped by 0 bases and J by 4 bases, with 9 bases between them. This CDR3 spans 14 amino acids. Germline CDR1 and CDR2: SGHKS and YYEKEE (reference sequence). In DNA form, the CDR3 reads TGTGCCAGCAGCTTGGAGTGGGGCGCAGATACGCAGTATTTT. Translated: CASSLEWGADTQYF.

In this sample, this clonotype turned up many times. This sequence joins TRBV5-1 and TRBJ1-1; 9 bases fit TRBD1. Germline trimming cut 4 bases from V and 4 bases from J; bases unmatched to any gene: 5. This CDR3 region has 14 residues. Germline-derived CDR1 and CDR2 are SGHRS and YFSETQ. The CDR3 coding sequence is TGCGCCAGCAGCGAACAGGGGGCGAGCACTGAAGCTTTCTTT. Its translation is CASSEQGASTEAFF.

Many counts were recorded for this clonotype. The chain joins TRBV6-5 to TRBJ2-7; D is uncertain. The CDR3 has 11 amino acids. V was shortened by 6 bases and J by 3 bases, with 6 bases between the two germline ends. CDR1 MNHEY and CDR2 SVGAGI come from the germline V gene. The CDR3 here is CASSRLYEQYF. CDR3 DNA sequence: TGTGCCAGCAGCAGACTCTACGAGCAGTACTTC.

This clonotype has ten or more counts. The chain carries TRBV19 and TRBJ1-2; D uncertain. V was clipped by 0 bases and J by 1 base, with 9 bases between them. The CDR3 runs 15 residues. CDR1 LNHDA and CDR2 SQIVND come from the germline V gene (reference sequence). CDR3 protein: CASSIDEGLNYGYTF. CDR3 DNA: TGTGCCAGTAGTATAGACGAGGGTCTTAACTATGGCTACACCTTC.

Comments on this clonotype: A much larger clone sits a single nucleotide away, making a read error possible. This chain joins TRBV20-1 and TRBJ2-5, with TRBD2 as a possible D gene (6 bases). V gave up 0 bases and J gave up 3 bases, with 14 bases separating them. This CDR3 region has 15 residues. Germline V lookup: CDR1 DFQATT, CDR2 SNEGSKA (reference sequence). CDR3 DNA sequence: TGCAGTGCTAGAGATGTGCAGGGAGGTGAAGAGACCCAGTACTTC. It translates to CSARDVQGGEETQYF.

This clonotype qualifies as medium-sized. This chain uses TRBV20-1 with TRBJ2-7; 7 bases map to TRBD2. Losses at the gene ends were 3 bases for V and 0 bases for J; bases not matched to a gene: 5. Germline V gives CDR1 DFQATT, CDR2 SNEGSKA (reference sequence). This CDR3 has 14 amino acids. This CDR3 reads CSARSSGDSYEQYF. The DNA for the CDR3 is TGCAGTGCTAGGTCGAGCGGGGACTCCTACGAGCAGTACTTC.